The 12 T cell receptor beta chains below were found in one sample sequenced in a study of CD8+ T cells in alopecia areata. Once RNA had been extracted, it was reverse transcribed into cDNA to act as the sequencing template. TCRdb's table, derived via immunoSEQ multiplex PCR, lists solely in-frame clones and lacks some. The sample lists about 270,000 clones, none appearing once, the ten largest making up 1.2%. Cutaneous lymph node cells were pooled, and they were sorted using CD4, CD8alpha, NKG2D, NKG2ACE and other markers. Sequencing input: CD4+ T cells sorted from a lymph node. All receptors derive from a C3H/HeJ mouse with alopecia areata. MHC haplotype of the strain: H2-k.

This clone was found a few times. Genes and germline are mouse. The CDR3 goes on 4 residues after the read ends, and that part is filled in from the germline J gene. Other DNA sequences of this sample code for an identical CDR3. This chain links TRBV19 with TRBJ2-3; D might be TRBD1 (6 bases). CDR1 and CDR2 (germline): FNHDT, SITEND (reference sequence). CDR3 length equals 15 residues. V gave up 0 bases and J gave up 0 bases, with 8 bases separating them. The part of the CDR3 DNA that was read is TGTGCCAGCAGTATAGGAGGGGGAAGTGCAGAA. Protein product: CASSIGGGSAE. The whole CDR3 protein is CASSIGGGSAETLYF.

This clone has a handful of counts. The gene symbols are mouse symbols. The read ends 4 residues early relative to the CDR3; the germline J gene fills the gap. The rearrangement links TRBV1 to TRBJ2-4, with D perhaps matching TRBD1 (6 bases). CDR1 is NSQYPW, CDR2 LRSPGD, per germline (reference sequence). Trimming took off 5 bases at V and 3 bases at J, with 12 bases between the two ends. The CDR3 runs to 14 residues. CDR3 DNA (partial): TGCACCTGCAGTCTACAGGGAGGACAAAAC. Amino acid sequence: CTCSLQGGQN. The full-length CDR3 reads as CTCSLQGGQNTLYF. Full variable domain (remainder filled in from reference TRBV1 and TRBJ2-4): VTLLEQNPRWRLVPRGQAVNLRCILKNSQYPWMSWYQQDLQKQLQWLFTLRSPGDKEVKSLPGADYLATRVTDTELRLQVANMSQGRTLYCTCSLQGGQNTLYFGAGTRLSVL.

For this clone: Here the gene names and germline are mouse. The read terminates 4 residues before the CDR3 end, so the remaining end is supplied by the germline J gene. V is TRBV13-3 and J is TRBJ1-2; D is unresolved. Germline CDR1 NNHDY, CDR2 SYVADS. V lost 2 bases and J lost 0, with 11 bases in between. The CDR3 loop spans 15 amino acids. CDR3 DNA (partial): TGTGCCAGCAGTGAACCGAACACCGCAAACTCC. Amino acid sequence: CASSEPNTANS. The full CDR3 protein is CASSEPNTANSDYTF.

The sample holds a few counts of this clone. Gene names and germline match the mouse. The DNA ends 3 residues before the CDR3 does, and the rest of the CDR3 is filled in from the germline J gene. The V and J genes are TRBV13-3 and TRBJ1-6, with 10 bases matching TRBD1. TRBJ1-6 is flagged as an ORF with uncertain function. The germline V gene has CDR1 NNHDY and CDR2 SYVADS. The CDR3 is made up of 15 amino acids. V dropped 3 bases and J dropped 5; count of bases not matched to a gene: 2. The CDR3 spells CASSGGTGDNSPLYF. The sequenced part of the CDR3 DNA is TGTGCCAGCAGTGGTGGGACAGGGGATAATTCGCCC.

This clone was recorded a few times. The gene symbols are mouse symbols. The read halts 4 residues ahead of the CDR3 end, with the missing end drawn from the germline J gene. The J gene is TRBJ2-5, the V gene TRBV19, with D unresolved. Germline V lookup: CDR1 FNHDT, CDR2 SITEND (reference sequence). The CDR3 totals 13 residues. V dropped 2 bases and J dropped 0 bases, with 4 bases sitting between them. CDR3 amino acids: CASSMTNQDTQYF. The DNA read from the CDR3 is TGTGCCAGCAGTATGACTAACCAAGAC.

Comments on this clone: Mouse gene names and germline throughout. The CDR3 end lies 4 residues beyond the end of the read and is filled in from the germline J gene. The rearrangement uses TRBV13-2 and TRBJ2-2; no definite D call. CDR1 and CDR2 from the germline V gene are NNHNN and SYGAGS (reference sequence). Trimming removed 0 bases from V and 0 bases from J, with 6 bases in between. The CDR3 is made up of 15 amino acids. Incomplete CDR3 DNA: TGTGCCAGCGGTGATGGGTTTGCAAACACCGGG. As protein: CASGDGFANTG. The whole CDR3 protein is CASGDGFANTGQLYF.

This clone showed up just a few times. The gene symbols are mouse symbols. Sequencing ends 4 residues short of the CDR3 end; the germline J gene provides the rest. The chain recombines TRBV19 with TRBJ2-1; perhaps TRBD2 as D (7 bases). Germline V gene lookup returns CDR1 FNHDT and CDR2 SITEND (reference sequence). There are 13 residues in the CDR3. Incomplete CDR3 DNA: TGTGCCAGCAGTATAAGGGGGGCGACT. Residues: CASSIRGAT. The full CDR3 is CASSIRGATEQFF.

This clone was seen a few times. Each gene name is a mouse one. Read coverage stops 3 residues before the CDR3 terminus; the germline J gene supplies the remainder. The V gene is TRBV5, the J gene TRBJ1-6; TRBD1 matches at 8 bases. TRBJ1-6 is known as an ORF, though its function is uncertain. V lost 1 base and J lost 2; bases outside the gene matches: 1. The CDR3 covers 16 residues. Germline V lookup: CDR1 LGHNA, CDR2 YNLKQL (reference sequence). CDR3 protein: CASSQGTGPYNSPLYF. The part of the CDR3 DNA that was read is TGTGCCAGCAGCCAAGGGACAGGGCCCTATAATTCGCCC.

On this clone: Each gene name is a mouse one. From the germline J gene comes the end of the CDR3, since the read stops 4 residues before it. This rearrangement joins TRBV19 to TRBJ1-1; 10 bases match TRBD1. The germline gives CDR1 FNHDT, CDR2 SITEND (reference sequence). CDR3 size: 14 residues. The DNA read from the CDR3 is TGTGCCAGCAGTACCGGGACAGGGGCTGGA. This gives the protein CASSTGTGAG. In full, the CDR3 is CASSTGTGAGEVFF.

To note about this clone: Genes and germline are mouse. The missing CDR3 end, 3 residues past where the read stops, is filled in from the germline J gene. Other DNA sequences of this sample code for an identical CDR3. The rearrangement joins TRBV31 to TRBJ1-6; 12 bases map to TRBD1. TRBJ1-6 is reported as an ORF; its role is uncertain. There are 15 residues in the CDR3. Germline V gives CDR1 GKSSPN, CDR2 SITVG. V dropped 1 base and J dropped 6; count of bases not matched to a gene: 1. The sequenced CDR3 bases are TGTGCCTGGAGTCGGGACAGGGGGCGTAATTCGCCC. Translating it yields CAWSRDRGRNSP. The complete CDR3 sequence is CAWSRDRGRNSPLYF.

About this clone itself: Mouse gene names and germline throughout. The read gets to within 4 residues of the CDR3 end, and the germline J gene fills in the rest. The sample carries other DNA sequences with the same CDR3. This sequence joins TRBV13-1 and TRBJ2-5; TRBD2 might be the D (6 bases). The germline V and J ends were trimmed by 0 bases and 3 bases, with 8 bases remaining between them. Per germline, CDR1 NSHNY and CDR2 SYGAGN. This CDR3 is built from 14 residues. The CDR3 region is CASSDVWGQDTQYF. The sequenced CDR3 bases are TGTGCCAGCAGTGATGTCTGGGGTCAAGAC.

A word on this clone: Gene and germline names: mouse. The read terminates 4 residues before the CDR3 end, so the remaining end is supplied by the germline J gene. The rearrangement joins TRBV19 to TRBJ2-7; 10 nucleotides align to TRBD2. The CDR3 is 14 residues long. The trim removed 6 bases at V and 3 bases at J, leaving 6 bases unmatched. Germline CDR1 is FNHDT and CDR2 is SITEND (reference sequence). The DNA read from the CDR3 is TGTGCCAGCACCCTCCGGGACTGGGGCTAT. This sequence encodes CASTLRDWGY. The entire CDR3 protein is CASTLRDWGYEQYF.